A single sample gave rise to the 26 T cell receptor beta chains below, sequenced in a study of T cells in Graves' hyperthyroidism and ophthalmopathy. Using RNA transcripts as the source, TCR beta CDR3 regions were amplified. Using the HTBI primer set, a first-round RT-PCR was run on the TCR CDR3. From the multiplex PCR reads, TCRdb called clonotypes with MiXCR, one entry per CDR3 protein. The sample yields some 340,000 distinct CDR3 sequences, roughly 13% seen once. The sequencing input was blood. All receptors derive from a woman in her 40s with Graves' ophthalmopathy.

This clonotype was recorded many times. The chain employs TRBV7-9 and TRBJ2-3; 9 nucleotides line up with TRBD2. Germline V lookup: CDR1 SEHNR, CDR2 FQNEAQ (reference sequence). The J segment lost 0 bases and the V segment lost 3 bases, leaving 13 bases of the junction unmatched. This CDR3 spans 19 amino acids. The CDR3 protein is CASSFGTAGTSSSTDTQYF. DNA for the CDR3: TGTGCCAGCAGCTTTGGGACTGCCGGGACTAGCTCTAGCACAGATACGCAGTATTTT.

This clonotype was seen repeatedly, ten times or more. V usage is TRBV12-5 and J usage is TRBJ2-5; 7 nucleotides line up with TRBD1. Germline trimming cut 0 bases from V and 8 bases from J; bases unmatched to any gene: 9. The germline V gene has CDR1 LGHNT and CDR2 FRNRAP. The CDR3 consists of 15 residues. Here the CDR3 reads CASGLVRDSLETQYF. As DNA, the CDR3 is TGTGCTAGTGGTTTGGTACGGGACAGCTTGGAAACCCAGTACTTC.

This clonotype was recorded at least ten times. The chain uses TRBV20-1 and TRBJ2-1, with D possibly TRBD2 on 6 matching bases. CDR3 length: 18 residues. V dropped 5 bases and J dropped 2 bases, with 25 bases sitting between them. Germline-derived CDR1 and CDR2 are DFQATT and SNEGSKA (reference sequence). CDR3 loop: CSAPSSGVSRYAYNEQFF. The CDR3 DNA sequence: TGCAGTGCTCCCTCTTCGGGGGTCTCGAGGTACGCCTACAATGAGCAGTTCTTC.

The chain is built from TRBV13 and TRBJ2-4, with D perhaps matching TRBD2 (6 bases). This CDR3 contains 19 residues. Germline CDR1 reads PRHDT; CDR2 reads FYEKMQ (reference sequence). V lost 5 bases and J lost 0, with 23 bases in between. The CDR3 DNA reads as TGTGCCAGCAGCCAGCGTCCGACTTCTAGCGCCCGAGCCAAAAACATTCAGTACTTC. Its translation is CASSQRPTSSARAKNIQYF.

This clonotype was observed many times. The chain combines TRBV5-1 with TRBJ1-1; no clear D. The germline V gene has CDR1 SGHRS and CDR2 YFSETQ. The CDR3 is 13 residues long. V was pared by 4 bases and J by 1 base, with 8 bases between. CDR3 in DNA: TGCGCCAGCAGCCAAGACAAGAACACTGAAGCTTTCTTT. Its protein product is CASSQDKNTEAFF.

This clonotype was seen ten or more times. CDR3 DNA: TGTGCCAGCAGTACCGGGACAGGGGTTGGGACCGGGGAGCTGTTTTTT. Protein product: CASSTGTGVGTGELFF. V gene TRBV2 combines with J gene TRBJ2-2, with 10 bases lining up with TRBD1. The germline V gene has CDR1 SNHLY and CDR2 FYNNEI. This CDR3 comprises 16 residues. Losses at the gene ends were 5 bases for V and 5 bases for J; bases not matched to a gene: 8.

This clonotype was seen ten or more times. V usage is TRBV11-2 and J usage is TRBJ2-7; TRBD1 is a possible D gene (5 bases). The germline V gene encodes CDR1 SGHAT and CDR2 FQNNGV. Trimming took 0 bases from V and 3 from J, leaving 12 bases between them. CDR3 length: 15 amino acids. DNA for the CDR3: TGTGCCAGCAGCTTAGATCAGGGAATCTACTACGAGCAGTACTTC. It translates to CASSLDQGIYYEQYF.

The CDR3 protein is CASSVIPLAGGYEQYF. In DNA, the CDR3 is TGTGCCAGCAGTGTAATACCACTAGCGGGAGGCTACGAGCAGTACTTC. The chain joins TRBV2 to TRBJ2-7; TRBD2 agrees at 12 bases. The germline gives CDR1 SNHLY, CDR2 FYNNEI. CDR3 length equals 16 residues. The trim removed 4 bases at V and 3 bases at J, leaving 7 bases unmatched.

Only a few counts were recorded for this clonotype. The V gene is TRBV20-1, the J gene TRBJ2-2; D is uncertain. Looked up from germline, CDR1 is DFQATT and CDR2 is SNEGSKA (reference sequence). This CDR3 spans 12 amino acids. Trimming shortened V by 5 bases and J by 7 bases, and 11 bases separated the two germline ends. The DNA for the CDR3 is TGCAGTGCTCCCGGAGCACTCGGGGAGCTGTTTTTT. It translates to CSAPGALGELFF.

This clonotype appeared many times. This chain uses TRBV12-3 or TRBV12-4 with TRBJ1-1; 9 nucleotides align to TRBD1. Trimming took 5 bases from V and 5 from J; bases not matched to a gene: 6. The CDR3 sequence is 14 residues long. CDR3 in amino acids: CASSDRQGGTEAFF. Here the CDR3 DNA reads TGTGCCAGCAGTGACCGACAGGGGGGGACTGAAGCTTTCTTT.

The rearrangement links TRBV27 to TRBJ2-1; a possible D gene is TRBD2 (5 bases). The V gene's germline CDR1 is MNHEY and CDR2 SMNVEV (reference sequence). The CDR3 loop spans 17 amino acids. Deletions cut 5 bases from V and 6 bases from J, with 23 bases between. CDR3 amino acids: CASSPRRRFSTFNEQFF. CDR3 in DNA: TGTGCCAGCAGTCCCCGTAGGAGGTTTTCGACGTTCAATGAGCAGTTCTTC.

On this clonotype itself: A much larger clone differs from this one at a single base, so this may be a read error. The chain links TRBV12-3 or TRBV12-4 to TRBJ1-2; possible D gene TRBD1, 5 bases. Trimming cost V 6 bases and J 13 bases, with 21 bases left between them. The CDR3 has 13 amino acids. The CDR3 DNA sequence: TGTGCCAGCAGGAAACAGGACCTCGGGAGCTGCACCTTC. Translating it yields CASRKQDLGSCTF.

This clonotype appeared a few times. This chain links TRBV3-1 with TRBJ2-5, with 9 nucleotides matching TRBD2. V gave up 8 bases and J gave up 7 bases; unmatched junction bases: 20. Germline V gene lookup returns CDR1 LGHDT and CDR2 YNNKEL (reference sequence). This CDR3 is built from 17 residues. CDR3 sequence: CASGRDWLAGRLGTQYF. CDR3 coding DNA: TGTGCCAGCGGGAGGGATTGGCTAGCGGGGAGGTTAGGGACCCAGTACTTC.

This clonotype was observed at least ten times. V gene TRBV2 combines with J gene TRBJ1-6; no firm D call. Germline V CDR1 and CDR2: SNHLY, FYNNEI. V was cut by 6 bases and J by 10 bases, with 13 bases left in between. CDR3 length: 13 residues. The CDR3 region is CASRELSRSPLHF. The DNA of the CDR3 is TGTGCCAGCAGGGAACTTAGCAGATCACCCCTCCACTTT.

This clonotype was observed many times. This rearrangement joins TRBV4-2 to TRBJ2-1, with 8 bases matching TRBD2. The CDR3 length is 15 residues. In germline, CDR1 is LGHNA, CDR2 YNFKEQ. V was clipped by 3 bases and J by 8 bases; unmatched bases: 9. CDR3 bases: TGTGCCAGCAGCCATACGAGCGGGAGTGTAGATGAGCAGTTCTTC. It encodes CASSHTSGSVDEQFF.

This clonotype was detected ten times or more. The chain carries TRBV12-3 or TRBV12-4 and TRBJ2-5; D unclear. The V gene lost 3 bases and the J gene lost 8 bases, with 13 bases spanning the gap. The CDR3 has 13 residues. The CDR3 here is CASSFRTAGTQYF. CDR3 DNA sequence: TGTGCCAGCAGTTTCAGGACGGCAGGCACCCAGTACTTC.

CDR3 sequence (DNA): TGTGCCACCAGTGATCTACCGGGACGGGAAGCTTTCTTT. Translation gives CATSDLPGREAFF. The V gene is TRBV24-1, the J gene TRBJ1-1; possibly TRBD1 for D (5 bases). Trimming took 3 bases from V and 8 from J, leaving 12 bases between them. Per germline, CDR1 KGHDR and CDR2 SFDVKD. The CDR3 has 13 amino acids.

V and J are TRBV7-9 and TRBJ1-1; perhaps TRBD1 as D (5 bases). The CDR3 extends over 16 amino acids. The germline gives CDR1 SEHNR, CDR2 FQNEAQ (reference sequence). V was shortened by 5 bases and J by 5 bases, with 21 bases between the two germline ends. Here the CDR3 DNA reads TGTGCCAGCAGCGCCGGGACTGCGGTTCGGGCGACTGAAGCTTTCTTT. It is translated as CASSAGTAVRATEAFF.

The rearrangement links TRBV27 to TRBJ2-1; perhaps TRBD2 as D (6 bases). The germline V gene has CDR1 MNHEY and CDR2 SMNVEV (reference sequence). The V end lost 5 bases, the J end lost 9 bases, and 11 bases lay between the germline ends. The CDR3 has 12 residues. CDR3 coding DNA: TGTGCCAGCAGTCCGACTAGATTTGAGCAGTTCTTC. Protein: CASSPTRFEQFF.

The V and J genes are TRBV5-1 and TRBJ1-6; 7 bases align to TRBD1. Trimming cost V 2 bases and J 0 bases; bases outside gene matches: 5. The CDR3 spans 17 residues. The V gene's germline CDR1 is SGHRS and CDR2 YFSETQ. The CDR3 sequence: CASSLQGFSSYNSPLHF. The CDR3 nucleotides are TGCGCCAGCAGCTTACAGGGGTTCAGCTCCTATAATTCACCCCTCCACTTT. Drawing the rest from reference TRBV5-1 and TRBJ1-6, the complete variable domain is KAGVTQTPRYLIKTRGQQVTLSCSPISGHRSVSWYQQTPGQGLQFLFEYFSETQRNKGNFPGRFSGRQFSNSRSEMNVSTLELGDSALYLCASSLQGFSSYNSPLHFGNGTRLTVT.

This clonotype came up a few times. V is TRBV5-5 and J is TRBJ2-7, with a weak D call TRBD2 (6 bases). V was cut by 4 bases and J by 4 bases, with 18 bases left in between. The CDR3 is 15 residues long. CDR1 and CDR2 (germline): SGHKS, YYEKEE (reference sequence). The chain's CDR3 is CASSPDASVYYEQYF. The CDR3, as DNA: TGTGCCAGCAGCCCGGACGCTAGCGTATATTACGAGCAGTACTTC.

This clonotype was picked up many times. The V gene is TRBV20-1, the J gene TRBJ2-5; D assignment may be TRBD1 or TRBD2 (5 bases each). Germline V gives CDR1 DFQATT, CDR2 SNEGSKA (reference sequence). The CDR3 covers 12 residues. V lost 5 bases to trimming and J lost 5 bases, with 12 bases between them. CDR3 bases: TGCAGTGCTGCCGGTGGGGGTGAGACCCAGTACTTC. Translation: CSAAGGGETQYF.

The V gene is TRBV24-1, the J gene TRBJ1-4; 12 nucleotides match TRBD1. Trimming cost V 4 bases and J 7 bases; bases outside gene matches: 12. Germline V gene lookup returns CDR1 KGHDR and CDR2 SFDVKD. This CDR3 region has 18 residues. The CDR3 sequence is CATSDSTPGQGAPEKLFF. In DNA form, the CDR3 reads TGTGCCACCAGTGACAGCACTCCGGGACAGGGGGCGCCTGAAAAACTGTTTTTT.

This clonotype appeared many times. The chain is built from TRBV20-1 and TRBJ1-2; maybe TRBD1 (6 bases). This CDR3 contains 14 residues. Trimming removed 3 bases at V and 4 bases at J, with 15 bases between. Germline assignment: CDR1 DFQATT and CDR2 SNEGSKA (reference sequence). In nucleotides, the CDR3 is TGCAGTGCTAGTCTGATGGGGGCTGGCTATGGCTACACCTTC. Translation: CSASLMGAGYGYTF.

This sequence joins TRBV6-1 and TRBJ1-4, with a tentative D call TRBD1 (5 bases). CDR1 and CDR2 (germline): MNHNS, SASEGT. The CDR3 spans 13 residues. V was cut by 11 bases and J by 8 bases, with 18 bases left in between. CDR3 DNA sequence: TGTGCCTGTTGGGAGGTCGGGGGGGAAAAACTGTTTTTT. This gives the protein CACWEVGGEKLFF.

This clonotype has just a few counts. CDR3 loop: CASSPIRQEHTEAFF. The CDR3 DNA is TGTGCCAGCTCACCTATTCGACAGGAACACACTGAAGCTTTCTTT. The chain uses TRBV18 and TRBJ1-1; D is perhaps TRBD1 (6 bases). Germline CDR1 is KGHSH and CDR2 is LQKENI. Trimming cost V 3 bases and J 3 bases, with 14 bases left between them. The CDR3 covers 15 residues. Based on the CDR3 plus reference TRBV18 and TRBJ1-1, the full variable domain is NAGVMQNPRHLVRRRGQEARLRCSPMKGHSHVYWYRQLPEEGLKFMVYLQKENIIDESGMPKERFSAEFPKEGPSILRIQQVVRGDSAAYFCASSPIRQEHTEAFFGQGTRLTVV.